This T cell receptor beta chain was identified in a study of shared clonotypes between healthy human individuals. The overall study: Those who served as donors were two women and a few men between the ages of 18 and 49. Study outcomes and limitations: Sharing across four donors was highest in naive CD4 (roughly 5%) and lowest in memory CD8 (roughly 0.4%). Estimated richness was generally greater in naive than memory subsets.

About this clone: Its cognate antigen is unknown.

The ends were cut back, 10 bases at V and 5 bases at J, with 17 bases in the middle. Germline CDR1 reads SGHRS; CDR2 reads YFSETQ. CDR3 length equals 13 residues. Here immunoSEQ multiplex PCR was the method, and the copy in TCRdb shows in-frame clones only, minus some. The sample holds about 2 million clones, less than 95% seen once. CD45RO-negative CD8 cells positively selected for CCR7 made up the naive population, which excluded terminally differentiated effector memory CD45RA+ cells. Donors comprised only Caucasian adults living in Nashville, Tennessee. The rearrangement joins TRBV5-1 to TRBJ2-3; D is perhaps TRBD1 (6 bases). The receptor was isolated from a man aged 18 to 30 in good health. The sample comprised naive CD8+ T cells sorted from blood. The chain's CDR3 is CAGRDTREDTQYF. The CDR3 region has the DNA TGCGCCGGCCGGGACACAAGGGAAGATACGCAGTATTTT.